Described below is a single T cell receptor beta chain sequence and its context. Its antigen remains unidentified. This entry is derived from a study of T-cell reconstitution after alpha-beta-depleted transplantation in children. The CDR3 sequence is 14 residues long. Trimming left V 2 bases short and J 9 bases short, with 18 bases between. Looked up from germline, CDR1 is SGHRS and CDR2 is YFSETQ. Regarding the study as a whole: A year had passed since transplant, and T-cell counts and diversity by then came mostly from newly produced T cells. Two months or so post-transplant, alpha-beta T cells reportedly derived from several hundred expanded graft clones. Surviving recipient T cells and thymic progenitors produced the high day-60 TCRbeta diversity seen in some patients.

Unique molecular identifiers were incorporated during preparation of the TCRbeta library. Each CDR3 protein gets one entry after TCRdb re-called the PCR reads with MiXCR. Of around 960,000 distinct CDR3 sequences detected, about 30% appear once; the ten largest clones hold about 28%. The chain joins TRBV5-1 to TRBJ2-7; D is possibly TRBD1 (6 bases). Sequencing was performed on PBMCs, mostly from graft donor cells, taken 360 days after TCRalphabeta/CD19-depleted stem cell transplant. The source is a boy under two years old who had a stem cell transplant for SCID, so the T cells may come from the graft donor. The CDR3 region is CASSFGQSQGRQYF. CDR3 nucleotides: TGCGCCAGCAGCTTTGGACAGAGCCAGGGTCGGCAGTACTTC.